This is a list of T cell receptor beta chains from one sample in a study of blood T cells in healthy people across ages. TCRdb re-derived calls from the 5' RACE reads in MiXCR, one entry per CDR3 protein. The sample has 1.5 million to 2 million distinct CDR3 sequences, around half seen once. The sequenced sample was blood. All receptors derive from a woman aged 40 to 50 in good health. CDR3s include the opening cysteine and the closing phenylalanine or tryptophan. The order of the fields is V gene, J gene, CDR3 protein.

TRBV10-3	TRBJ2-1	CAISEGDWSNEQFF
TRBV2	TRBJ2-5	CASTGSQETQHF
TRBV9	TRBJ2-1	CASSVGVGTGNEQFF
TRBV2	TRBJ2-5	CASSTDEGTQYF
TRBV29-1	.	CSVETGGGEQYF
TRBV7-9	TRBJ1-1	CASSLASKGEAFF
TRBV12-3/TRBV12-4	TRBJ1-2	CASSPMFQGQGGYTF
TRBV20-1	TRBJ2-1	CSARGLADYNEQFF
TRBV28	TRBJ1-4	CASSQQGVGEKLFF
TRBV27	TRBJ1-2	CASSFAGSSNYGYTF
TRBV20-1	TRBJ2-3	CSASPGDGTDTQYF
TRBV9	TRBJ2-7	CASSVVRDRTSYEQYF
TRBV4-3	TRBJ1-1	CASSQERGWTEAFF
TRBV29-1	TRBJ2-3	CSAVGGSDTQYF
TRBV20-1	TRBJ2-1	CSAIRGGVEQFF
TRBV7-2	TRBJ2-1	CASSQQGWSNEQFF
TRBV4-3	TRBJ1-6	CASSLQGDGSPLHF
TRBV6-6	TRBJ1-4	CASRQGYEKLFF
TRBV6-5	TRBJ2-1	CASSSQTSPTLNEQFF
TRBV7-3	TRBJ2-3	CASVGAATDTQYF
TRBV7-2	TRBJ1-2	CASSANTGAVGYTF
TRBV29-1	TRBJ2-1	CGVAWGTRTYNEQFF
TRBV6-1	TRBJ2-5	CASSEVLGAGTQYF
TRBV5-1	TRBJ2-1	CASGTQGSGNEQFF
TRBV9	TRBJ2-1	CASSVGWTSSDNEQFF
TRBV11-1	TRBJ2-1	CASSRARWGDEQFF
TRBV24-1	.	CATSDRGGRRETQYF
TRBV5-1	TRBJ2-7	CASSTDGISSYEQYF
TRBV20-1	TRBJ2-1	CSARDGGQEGENEQFF
TRBV4-1	TRBJ1-4	CASSQESRGGEKLFF
TRBV11-2	TRBJ2-3	CASSGQGQSITDTQYF
TRBV28	TRBJ2-6	CASKKGGSGANVLTF
TRBV7-9	TRBJ2-5	CASSQDRSAETQYF
TRBV28	TRBJ2-7	CASRDTLGIYEQYF
TRBV5-4	TRBJ2-5	CASSPGGPRETQYF
TRBV9	TRBJ2-3	CASSVGRGAGDTQYF
TRBV4-3	TRBJ2-1	CASSQETNQFNEQFF
TRBV24-1	TRBJ2-3	CATSDFPGQDTDTQYF
TRBV7-2	TRBJ2-5	CASRTDRGSREQYF
TRBV12-3/TRBV12-4	TRBJ1-6	CASRSDSSSYNSPLHF
TRBV7-7	TRBJ2-3	CASSPGHNTDTQYF
TRBV12-3/TRBV12-4	TRBJ2-7	CASSPHLRTGGNEQYF
TRBV6-2/TRBV6-3	TRBJ1-2	CASRTGTPLNYGYTF
TRBV4-2	TRBJ2-5	CASSQSRGSEETQYF
TRBV9	TRBJ2-5	CASSVAGLNSRSETQYF
TRBV27	TRBJ2-1	CASSILTSSNEQFF
TRBV4-3	TRBJ2-3	CASSDSLAGGLTDTQYF
TRBV5-6	TRBJ2-1	CASSATPGLAVETNYNEQFF
TRBV12-3/TRBV12-4	TRBJ1-2	CASSRTGSDYGYTF
TRBV4-2	TRBJ1-2	CASSQERAGTGGYGYTF
TRBV20-1	TRBJ1-4	CSAGQAIEKLFF